These T cell receptor beta chains were read from a single sample in a study of blood T cell repertoires in COVID-19. Repertoires were generated with immunoSEQ multiplex PCR, while TCRdb's copy carries only in-frame clones and drops some. The sample contains hundreds of thousands of clones, less than 90% of which appear only once. Sequenced sample: peripheral blood. These receptors were obtained from an older woman with active or convalescent COVID-19. The CDR3 runs from the conserved cysteine through the conserved F or W. A D gene is named only where the DNA matches it firmly. Clone size appears in some rows only: once, few, many, or a class for an expanded clone.

v_call: TRBV28; clone_size: few; j_call: TRBJ1-2; d_call: TRBD1; cdr3_nt: TGTGCCAGCAGTTTATCTGGGGAGGGACAGGCCTCATATGGCTACACCTTC; cdr3_aa: CASSLSGEGQASYGYTF
v_call: TRBV3-1/TRBV3-2; clone_size: NA; j_call: TRBJ1-1; d_call: NA; cdr3_nt: TGTGCCAGCAGCAAACAAGGGGGAAAGTCTGGTGAAGCTTTCTTT; cdr3_aa: CASSKQGGKSGEAFF
v_call: TRBV11-2; clone_size: NA; j_call: TRBJ1-3; d_call: NA; cdr3_nt: TGTGCCAGCAGCCTCCGGGAGTCTGGAAACACCATATATTTT; cdr3_aa: CASSLRESGNTIYF
v_call: TRBV6-5; clone_size: NA; j_call: TRBJ2-7; d_call: NA; cdr3_nt: TGTGCCAGCATGGTGGGTCCTGCGGGGAACGAGCAGTACTTC; cdr3_aa: CASMVGPAGNEQYF
v_call: TRBV18; clone_size: NA; j_call: TRBJ2-3; d_call: TRBD2; cdr3_nt: TGTGCCAGCTCACCATCGGGAGGTAGCACAGATACGCAGTATTTT; cdr3_aa: CASSPSGGSTDTQYF
v_call: TRBV4-3; clone_size: NA; j_call: TRBJ2-1; d_call: TRBD2; cdr3_nt: TGCGCCAGCAGCCAAGGTTCCCTAGCGGCCTCCTACAATGAGCAGTTCTTC; cdr3_aa: CASSQGSLAASYNEQFF
v_call: TRBV7-6; clone_size: NA; j_call: TRBJ1-1; d_call: TRBD1; cdr3_nt: TGTGCCAGCAGCACCCGACAGGGTTGGGCTGAAGCTTTCTTT; cdr3_aa: CASSTRQGWAEAFF
v_call: TRBV19; clone_size: many; j_call: TRBJ1-6; d_call: NA; cdr3_nt: TGTGCCAGTAGTACCCGGGACAATAATTCACCCCTCCACTTT; cdr3_aa: CASSTRDNNSPLHF
v_call: TRBV19; clone_size: NA; j_call: TRBJ2-5; d_call: NA; cdr3_nt: TGTGCCAGTAGTATAGGACTCCAAGGGGGTCTCGGACTGGAGACCCAGTACTTC; cdr3_aa: CASSIGLQGGLGLETQYF
v_call: TRBV3-1/TRBV3-2; clone_size: once; j_call: TRBJ2-7; d_call: TRBD2; cdr3_nt: TGTGCCAGCAGCCAATCCGGGACTAACGAGCAGTACTTC; cdr3_aa: CASSQSGTNEQYF
v_call: TRBV21-1; clone_size: once; j_call: TRBJ1-6; d_call: NA; cdr3_nt: TGTGCCAGCAGCCGTTGTGGACAGACGGACAAGCGGGGATCACCCCTCCACTTT; cdr3_aa: CASSRCGQTDKRGSPLHF
v_call: TRBV11-2; clone_size: NA; j_call: TRBJ2-1; d_call: TRBD2; cdr3_nt: TGTGCCAGCAGCTCCCCCCGGGCTAGCGGATACAATGAGCAGTTCTTC; cdr3_aa: CASSSPRASGYNEQFF
v_call: TRBV2; clone_size: NA; j_call: TRBJ2-5; d_call: NA; cdr3_nt: TGTGCCAGCAGTTACGGCCAAGAGACCCAGTACTTC; cdr3_aa: CASSYGQETQYF
v_call: TRBV9; clone_size: few; j_call: TRBJ2-7; d_call: NA; cdr3_nt: TGTGCCAGCAGCGTAGGGGACTCAACCGAACCCTACGAGCAGTACTTC; cdr3_aa: CASSVGDSTEPYEQYF
v_call: TRBV12-3/TRBV12-4; clone_size: NA; j_call: TRBJ1-5; d_call: TRBD1; cdr3_nt: TGTGCCAGCAGTTCAGGGGGCCATCAGCCCCAGCATTTT; cdr3_aa: CASSSGGHQPQHF
v_call: TRBV29-1; clone_size: NA; j_call: TRBJ1-2; d_call: NA; cdr3_nt: TGCAGCGTTGACCATGGAAACAGGGATGGCTACACCTTC; cdr3_aa: CSVDHGNRDGYTF
v_call: TRBV28; clone_size: NA; j_call: TRBJ1-1; d_call: NA; cdr3_nt: TGTGCCTGCCGAAGAGGACAGTTTAACACTGAAGCTTTCTTT; cdr3_aa: CACRRGQFNTEAFF
v_call: TRBV5-1; clone_size: NA; j_call: TRBJ2-3; d_call: TRBD2; cdr3_nt: TGCGCCAGCAGCTTGGAGACTAGCGGGAAAGGAACGCAGTATTTT; cdr3_aa: CASSLETSGKGTQYF
v_call: TRBV28; clone_size: NA; j_call: TRBJ2-7; d_call: NA; cdr3_nt: TGTGCCAGCAGTTCCTCAGAACCCTACGAGCAGTACTTC; cdr3_aa: CASSSSEPYEQYF
v_call: TRBV5-5; clone_size: NA; j_call: TRBJ2-3; d_call: NA; cdr3_nt: TGTGCCAGCAGCTTGGGACCCGGGGGAGATACGCAGTATTTT; cdr3_aa: CASSLGPGGDTQYF
v_call: TRBV27; clone_size: NA; j_call: TRBJ1-5; d_call: TRBD1; cdr3_nt: TGTGCCAGCAGGCCTCTACAGGGGCATCAGCCCCAGCATTTT; cdr3_aa: CASRPLQGHQPQHF
v_call: TRBV10-3; clone_size: once; j_call: TRBJ1-2; d_call: NA; cdr3_nt: TGTGCCATCACCCCAGGGGTGGGCTATGGCTACACCTTC; cdr3_aa: CAITPGVGYGYTF
v_call: TRBV4-3; clone_size: NA; j_call: TRBJ2-7; d_call: TRBD1; cdr3_nt: TGCGCCAGCAGCCAAGTCACAGGGGCTAGGGGCGAGCAGTACTTC; cdr3_aa: CASSQVTGARGEQYF
v_call: TRBV3-1/TRBV3-2; clone_size: NA; j_call: TRBJ1-2; d_call: NA; cdr3_nt: TGTGCCAGCAGCCAAGGGGAGCCCTTGAGCTATGGCTACACCTTC; cdr3_aa: CASSQGEPLSYGYTF
v_call: TRBV7-2; clone_size: NA; j_call: TRBJ1-1; d_call: TRBD1; cdr3_nt: TGTGCCAGCAGGCGACAGGGGGGGATGAACACTGAAGCTTTCTTT; cdr3_aa: CASRRQGGMNTEAFF